The T cell receptor beta chain under discussion was sequenced for a study of T cell clonotyping in hematopoietic cell transplantation. General observations from the study: Pathologically expanded recipient clonotypes increased progressively from day 30 to day 180 as diversity fell. At the given depth, recipient repertoires were over 95% de novo clonotypes.

Repertoires were generated with immunoSEQ multiplex PCR, while TCRdb's copy carries only in-frame clones and drops some. Of just over 4,000 clones listed, approximately 95% are singletons. The CDR3 contains 12 residues. Germline V gives CDR1 ENHRY, CDR2 SYGVKD. The V and J ends lost 6 bases and 3 bases respectively, with 9 bases between them. This clone was counted once. Its antigen remains unknown. Recipient blood drawn about 28 days pretransplant and days 30, 100, 180 after. This specimen was PBMCs, taken 30 days after allogeneic stem cell transplant. This receptor was identified in a male patient aged 45-60 years who had an allogeneic stem cell transplant from a related donor, so the T cells may come from the graft donor. Some clones in this sample may be carry-over from other donors' samples. The chain links TRBV10-3 to TRBJ2-7; the D is unclear. The CDR3 loop is CAISHTRYEQYF. CDR3 nucleotides: TGTGCCATCAGCCATACTCGCTACGAGCAGTACTTC.